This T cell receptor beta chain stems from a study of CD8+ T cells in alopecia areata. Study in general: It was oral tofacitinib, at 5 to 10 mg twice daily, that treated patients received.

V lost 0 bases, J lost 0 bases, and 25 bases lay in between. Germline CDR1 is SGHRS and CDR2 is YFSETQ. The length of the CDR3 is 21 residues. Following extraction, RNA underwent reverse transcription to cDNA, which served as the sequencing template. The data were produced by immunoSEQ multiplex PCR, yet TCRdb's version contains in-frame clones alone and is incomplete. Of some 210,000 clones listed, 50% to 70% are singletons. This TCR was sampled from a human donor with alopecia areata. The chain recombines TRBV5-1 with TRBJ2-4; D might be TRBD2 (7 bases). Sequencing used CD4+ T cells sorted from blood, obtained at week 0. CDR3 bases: TGCGCCAGCAGCTTGGGCAGGGTTTTGGATTCGGGGGGCCCAGCCAAAAACATTCAGTACTTC. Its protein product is CASSLGRVLDSGGPAKNIQYF.